This is a list of T cell receptor beta chains from one sample in a study of T cell responses to AZD1222 COVID-19 vaccine. Clones were read by immunoSEQ multiplex PCR, and TCRdb kept only the in-frame ones, dropping some. This sample yields roughly 180,000 clones, of which about 90% are seen a single time; roughly 0.5% belongs to the top ten. The sample here was peripheral blood, taken on day 0 of AZD1222 vaccination. The source of these receptors is an adult in good health. Each CDR3 is given with its conserved first and last residue. D genes are given only for firm matches. Size tells how often a clone was seen (once, few, many) or the class of an expanded clone, and some rows leave it out.

abundance	len	v_gene	d_gene	j_gene	CDR3aa	CDR3nt
-	13	TRBV28	-	TRBJ1-5	CASSGGGNQPQHF	TGTGCCAGCAGTGGAGGGGGGAATCAGCCCCAGCATTTT
-	14	TRBV10-1	-	TRBJ2-2	CASMRELNTGELFF	TGCGCCAGCATGAGGGAGCTGAACACCGGGGAGCTGTTTTTT
-	12	TRBV27	-	TRBJ2-7	CASRSGSHEQYF	TGTGCCAGCAGATCGGGAAGCCACGAGCAGTACTTC
-	14	TRBV28	-	TRBJ1-2	CASRLGQGRDGYTF	TGTGCCAGCAGACTTGGGCAGGGGAGGGATGGCTACACCTTC
-	13	TRBV28	-	TRBJ1-5	CASSWGEVQPQHF	TGTGCCAGCAGTTGGGGGGAGGTTCAGCCCCAGCATTTT
-	14	TRBV5-1	-	TRBJ1-1	CASSSPTPNTEAFF	TGCGCCAGCAGCTCGCCGACACCGAACACTGAAGCTTTCTTT
few	13	TRBV6-6	-	TRBJ2-7	CASSLANSYEQYF	TGTGCCAGCAGCCTAGCGAACTCCTACGAGCAGTACTTC
-	15	TRBV28	TRBD1	TRBJ1-5	CASSPRTGVVGPQHF	TGTGCCAGCAGTCCAAGGACAGGGGTGGTCGGGCCCCAGCATTTT
-	17	TRBV5-1	TRBD2	TRBJ2-2	CASSANRAGDRTGELFF	TGCGCCAGCAGCGCTAATAGGGCGGGGGACCGCACCGGGGAGCTGTTTTTT
-	14	TRBV30	-	TRBJ2-1	CAWSELAAYNEQFF	TGTGCCTGGAGTGAACTAGCCGCCTACAATGAGCAGTTCTTC
few	15	TRBV10-1	TRBD1	TRBJ2-5	CASSEGQGQEETQYF	TGCGCCAGCAGTGAGGGACAGGGGCAAGAAGAGACCCAGTACTTC
-	15	TRBV25-1	-	TRBJ2-3	CASSVRDTVTDTQYF	TGTGCCAGCAGTGTCCGGGACACAGTCACAGATACGCAGTATTTT
-	14	TRBV7-2	-	TRBJ2-7	CASNPRGRSYEQYF	TGTGCCAGCAACCCAAGAGGCCGGTCCTACGAGCAGTACTTC
-	15	TRBV27	-	TRBJ2-6	CASSLYFSGANVLTF	TGTGCCAGCAGTTTATACTTTTCCGGGGCCAACGTCCTGACTTTC
-	11	TRBV6-5	-	TRBJ1-5	CASSIAEPQHF	TGTGCCAGCAGCATCGCTGAGCCCCAGCATTTT
-	18	TRBV10-3	TRBD1	TRBJ1-5	CAISERRLSRGQDQPQHF	TGTGCCATCAGTGAGCGTAGGCTAAGCAGGGGGCAGGATCAGCCCCAGCATTTT
-	15	TRBV3-1/TRBV3-2	TRBD2	TRBJ2-7	CASSRTGTSGPSLYF	TGTGCCAGCAGCCGGACCGGGACTAGCGGACCTAGCCTGTACTTC
-	13	TRBV12-3/TRBV12-4	-	TRBJ1-2	CASSIGTDYGYTF	TGTGCCAGCAGTATCGGGACCGACTATGGCTACACCTTC
-	13	TRBV6-6	-	TRBJ1-2	CASSPTGPSGYTF	TGTGCCAGCAGTCCTACAGGGCCGTCTGGCTACACCTTC
-	14	TRBV9	-	TRBJ2-1	CASSPSGSYNEQFF	TGTGCCAGCAGCCCCTCAGGGTCCTACAATGAGCAGTTCTTC
once	14	TRBV4-3	-	TRBJ2-3	CASSHRGSTDTQYF	TGCGCCAGCAGCCATCGGGGGAGCACAGATACGCAGTATTTT
-	15	TRBV6-6	-	TRBJ1-6	CASLGPLPINSPLHF	TGTGCCAGCCTTGGACCTCTCCCGATTAATTCACCCCTCCACTTT
-	12	TRBV7-3	-	TRBJ1-1	CASKTDSSEAFF	TGTGCCAGCAAGACAGACAGTTCAGAAGCTTTCTTT
-	14	TRBV2	-	TRBJ1-2	CASSEWQGGDGYTF	TGTGCCAGCAGTGAATGGCAGGGAGGTGATGGCTACACCTTC
-	12	TRBV6-2/TRBV6-3	-	TRBJ1-2	CASSSTVWGYTF	TGTGCCAGCAGTTCGACGGTTTGGGGCTACACCTTC
-	12	TRBV12-3/TRBV12-4	TRBD1	TRBJ2-7	CASRGNSGTGLF	TGTGCCAGCAGGGGGAACTCCGGGACAGGCCTATTC